These T cell receptor beta chains were read from a single sample in a study of T-cell reconstitution after alpha-beta-depleted transplantation in children. TCRdb re-called the PCR reads with MiXCR, one entry per CDR3 protein. Here the sample spans 500,000 to 600,000 distinct CDR3 sequences, about a quarter being singletons. This specimen was PBMCs, taken before TCRalphabeta/CD19-depleted stem cell transplant. These TCRs come from a boy under three years old with Wiskott-Aldrich syndrome, due to receive a stem cell transplant. CDR3s include the opening cysteine and the closing phenylalanine or tryptophan. D genes are given only for firm matches.

cdr3_aa | v_call | d_call | j_call
CASIGPLRNTEAFF | TRBV6-1 | NA | TRBJ1-1
CASSYRQFYEQYF | TRBV6-5 | NA | TRBJ2-7
CASSYRQGTRNTEAFF | TRBV6-5 | NA | TRBJ1-1
CASSGERGATEAFF | TRBV2 | NA | TRBJ1-1
CSATRGGPTGTGELFF | TRBV20-1 | NA | TRBJ2-2
CSATYYNEQFF | TRBV20-1 | NA | TRBJ2-1
CASSQDDESHQHF | TRBV4-1 | NA | TRBJ1-5
CASRRSTDTQYF | TRBV6-6 | NA | TRBJ2-3
CASSLAFGKAIRTEAFF | TRBV5-1 | NA | TRBJ1-1
CSAIPLGGTGKSQPQHF | TRBV20-1 | TRBD1 | TRBJ1-5
CASSLATRKMQYF | TRBV7-9 | NA | TRBJ2-7
CASSPRQKTYEQYF | TRBV18 | NA | TRBJ2-7
CASSPLLFPVLTF | TRBV7-8 | NA | TRBJ2-6
CSAPGGQGETQYF | TRBV20-1 | NA | TRBJ2-5
CASSRFRDTEAFF | TRBV28 | NA | TRBJ1-1
CASSSMFGSSYEQYF | TRBV6-5 | NA | TRBJ2-7
CASSLIHGSAAEQFF | TRBV7-7 | NA | TRBJ2-1
CATSQTGSGNTIYF | TRBV14 | NA | TRBJ1-3
CASSSSTGFYGYTF | TRBV5-1 | NA | TRBJ1-2
CASSATGQETQYF | TRBV9 | NA | TRBJ2-5
CASSLIGRNSEQFF | TRBV12-3/TRBV12-4 | NA | TRBJ2-1
CASSLMIGGDTEAFF | TRBV5-1 | NA | TRBJ1-1
CASTRLNRAEAFF | TRBV19 | NA | TRBJ1-1
CAWSNFRQGPYEQYF | TRBV30 | TRBD1 | TRBJ2-7
CASKLRGGKETQYF | TRBV10-2 | NA | TRBJ2-5
CASSLGTGGNEQFF | TRBV5-1 | TRBD1 | TRBJ2-1
CSAGPSGSETDTQYF | TRBV20-1 | TRBD2 | TRBJ2-3
CASSNSVGAFF | TRBV12-3/TRBV12-4 | NA | TRBJ1-1
CSVAASLSSYEQYF | TRBV29-1 | NA | TRBJ2-7